This TCR beta chain emerged from a study of T cell responses to AZD1222 COVID-19 vaccine. As for this clone: This sample also contains other DNA sequences that code for the same CDR3.

Germline V gene data show CDR1 as SGDLS and CDR2 as YYNGEE. V lost 0 bases and J lost 3, with 8 bases in between. CDR3 length: 14 residues. The assay was immunoSEQ multiplex PCR, and TCRdb's table has in-frame clones only and misses some. Of about 78,000 clones in the sample, roughly 86% were seen once. This sequence originates from an adult in good health. The rearrangement uses TRBV9 and TRBJ2-3; D gene ambiguous. This sample comprised peripheral blood, obtained on day 0 of MenACWY control vaccination. CDR3 coding DNA: TGTGCCAGCAGCGTAGCGGCCAGAACAGATACGCAGTATTTT. Translating gives CASSVAARTDTQYF. Complete variable domain (other parts from reference TRBV9 and TRBJ2-3): DSGVTQTPKHLITATGQRVTLRCSPRSGDLSVYWYQQSLDQGLQFLIQYYNGEERAKGNILERFSAQQFPDLHSELNLSSLELGDSALYFCASSVAARTDTQYFGPGTRLTVL.